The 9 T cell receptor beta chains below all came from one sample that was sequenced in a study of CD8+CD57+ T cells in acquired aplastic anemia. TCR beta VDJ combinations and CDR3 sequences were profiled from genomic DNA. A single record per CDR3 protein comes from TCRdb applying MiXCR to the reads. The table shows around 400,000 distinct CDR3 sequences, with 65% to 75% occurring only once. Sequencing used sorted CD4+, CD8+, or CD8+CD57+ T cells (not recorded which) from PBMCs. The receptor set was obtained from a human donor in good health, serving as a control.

CDR3 sequence (DNA): TGTGCCACCAGCAGAGCTTTCAGTCCTGTCTACGAGCAGTACTTC. It specifies CATSRAFSPVYEQYF. This chain joins TRBV15 and TRBJ2-7; D ambiguous. The V end was cut by 1 base, the J end by 3 bases, with 13 bases between. CDR3 length: 15 residues. Germline-derived CDR1 and CDR2 are LNHNV and YYDKDF (reference sequence).

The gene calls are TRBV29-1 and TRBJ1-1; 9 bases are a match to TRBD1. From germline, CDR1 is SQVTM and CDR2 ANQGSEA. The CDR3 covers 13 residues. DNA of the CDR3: TGCAGTGGGGGACAGGGCCGTCACACTGAAGCTTTCTTT. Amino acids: CSGGQGRHTEAFF.

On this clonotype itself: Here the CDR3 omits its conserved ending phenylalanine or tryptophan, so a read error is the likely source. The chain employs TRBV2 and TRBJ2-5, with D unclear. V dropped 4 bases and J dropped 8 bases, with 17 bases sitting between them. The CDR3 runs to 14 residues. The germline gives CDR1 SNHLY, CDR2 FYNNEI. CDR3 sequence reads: CASSVPSRTGTQYS. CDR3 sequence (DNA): TGTGCCAGCAGTGTGCCCTCGAGAACCGGCACCCAGTACTCA.

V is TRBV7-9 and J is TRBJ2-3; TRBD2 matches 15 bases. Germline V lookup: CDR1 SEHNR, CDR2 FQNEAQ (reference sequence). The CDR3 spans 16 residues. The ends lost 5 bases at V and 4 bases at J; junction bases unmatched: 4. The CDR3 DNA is TGTGCCAGCAGCCCAGGACTAGCGGGGGGGTCAGATACGCAGTATTTT. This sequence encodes CASSPGLAGGSDTQYF. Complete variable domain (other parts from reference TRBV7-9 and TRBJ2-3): DTGVSQNPRHKITKRGQNVTFRCDPISEHNRLYWYRQTLGQGPEFLTYFQNEAQLEKSRLLSDRFSAERPKGSFSTLEIQRTEQGDSAMYLCASSPGLAGGSDTQYFGPGTRLTVL.

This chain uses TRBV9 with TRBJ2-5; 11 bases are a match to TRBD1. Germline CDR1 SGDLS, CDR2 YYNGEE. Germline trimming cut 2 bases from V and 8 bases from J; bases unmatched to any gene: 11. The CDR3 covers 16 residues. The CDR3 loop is CASSVITRDRGITQYF. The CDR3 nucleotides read TGTGCCAGCAGCGTGATAACCCGGGACAGGGGGATCACCCAGTACTTC.

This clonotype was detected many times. The chain's CDR3 is CASSLVGQTEAFF. In nucleotides, the CDR3 is TGTGCCAGCAGCTTGGTGGGACAAACTGAAGCTTTCTTT. V usage is TRBV5-5 and J usage is TRBJ1-1; a weak D match, TRBD1 (6 bases). The CDR3 runs 13 residues. Trimming shortened V by 0 bases and J by 5 bases, and 8 bases separated the two germline ends. Germline CDR1 is SGHKS and CDR2 is YYEKEE (reference sequence).

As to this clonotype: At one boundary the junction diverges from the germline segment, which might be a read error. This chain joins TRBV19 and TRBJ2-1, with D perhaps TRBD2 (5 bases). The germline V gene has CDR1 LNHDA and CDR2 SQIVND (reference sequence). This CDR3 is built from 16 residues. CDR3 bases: TGTGCCAGTAGTCCCCGGGGAAGCGAAGCCTTCTTTGAGCAATTCTTC. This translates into CASSPRGSEAFFEQFF. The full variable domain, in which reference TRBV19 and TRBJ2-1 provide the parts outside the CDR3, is DGGITQSPKYLFRKEGQNVTLSCEQNLNHDAMYWYRQDPGQGLRLIYYSQIVNDFQKGDIAEGYSVSREKKESFPLTVTSAQKNPTAFYLCASSPRGSEAFFEQFFGPGTRLTVL.

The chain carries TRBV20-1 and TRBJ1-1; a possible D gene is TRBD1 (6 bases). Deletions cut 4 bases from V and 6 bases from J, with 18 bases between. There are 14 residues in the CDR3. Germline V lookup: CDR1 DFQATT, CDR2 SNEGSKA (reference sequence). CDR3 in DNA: TGCAGTGCTATAGAGCCACAGGGAGGGGCTGAAGCTTTCTTT. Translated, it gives CSAIEPQGGAEAFF.

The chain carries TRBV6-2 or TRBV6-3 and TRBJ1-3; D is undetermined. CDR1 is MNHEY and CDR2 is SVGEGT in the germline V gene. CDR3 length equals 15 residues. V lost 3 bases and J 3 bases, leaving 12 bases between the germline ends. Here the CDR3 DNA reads TGTGCCAGCAGTTATACCGGGCTCCATGGAAACACCATATATTTT. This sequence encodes CASSYTGLHGNTIYF.